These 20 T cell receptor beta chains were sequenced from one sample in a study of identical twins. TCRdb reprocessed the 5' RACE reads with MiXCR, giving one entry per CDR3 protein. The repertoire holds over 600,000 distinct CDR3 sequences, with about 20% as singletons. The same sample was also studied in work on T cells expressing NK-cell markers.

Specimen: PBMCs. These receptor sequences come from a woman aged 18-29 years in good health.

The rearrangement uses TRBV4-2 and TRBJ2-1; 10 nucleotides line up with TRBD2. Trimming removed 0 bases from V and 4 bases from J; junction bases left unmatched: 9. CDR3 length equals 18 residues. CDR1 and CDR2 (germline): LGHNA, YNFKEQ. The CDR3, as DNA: TGTGCCAGCAGCCAAGATTTTGGGGCAGCGGGGGGGTACAATGAGCAGTTCTTC. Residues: CASSQDFGAAGGYNEQFF.

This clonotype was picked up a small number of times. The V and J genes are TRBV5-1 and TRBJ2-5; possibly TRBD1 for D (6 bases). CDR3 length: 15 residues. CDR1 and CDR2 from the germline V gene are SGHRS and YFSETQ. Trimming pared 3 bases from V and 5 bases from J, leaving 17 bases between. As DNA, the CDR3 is TGCGCCAGCAGCTCGTCAGGGGCGGTCTGGGAGACCCAGTACTTC. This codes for CASSSSGAVWETQYF.

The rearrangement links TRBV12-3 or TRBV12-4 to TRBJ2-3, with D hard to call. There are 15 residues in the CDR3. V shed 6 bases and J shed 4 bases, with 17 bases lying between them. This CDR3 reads CASSAVGRQADTQYF. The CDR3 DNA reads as TGTGCCAGCAGCGCCGTGGGCAGGCAGGCAGATACGCAGTATTTT.

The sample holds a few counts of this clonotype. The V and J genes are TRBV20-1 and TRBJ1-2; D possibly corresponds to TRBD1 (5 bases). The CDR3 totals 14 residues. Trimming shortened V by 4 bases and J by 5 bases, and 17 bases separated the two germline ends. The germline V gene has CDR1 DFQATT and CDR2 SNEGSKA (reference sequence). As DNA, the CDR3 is TGCAGTGCTACCAAATTCCGGGACGGTTATGGCTACACCTTC. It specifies CSATKFRDGYGYTF.

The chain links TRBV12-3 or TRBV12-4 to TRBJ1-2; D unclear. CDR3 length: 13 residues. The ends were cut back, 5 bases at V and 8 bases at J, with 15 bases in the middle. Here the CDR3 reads CASSGLLVDGYTF. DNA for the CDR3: TGTGCCAGCAGTGGGCTGTTGGTTGACGGCTACACCTTC.

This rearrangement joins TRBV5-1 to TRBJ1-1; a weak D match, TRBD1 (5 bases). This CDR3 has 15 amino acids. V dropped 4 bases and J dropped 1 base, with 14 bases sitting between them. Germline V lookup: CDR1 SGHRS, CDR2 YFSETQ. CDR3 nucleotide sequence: TGCGCCAGCAGCATAACTGACAGAACGAACACTGAAGCTTTCTTT. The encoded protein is CASSITDRTNTEAFF.

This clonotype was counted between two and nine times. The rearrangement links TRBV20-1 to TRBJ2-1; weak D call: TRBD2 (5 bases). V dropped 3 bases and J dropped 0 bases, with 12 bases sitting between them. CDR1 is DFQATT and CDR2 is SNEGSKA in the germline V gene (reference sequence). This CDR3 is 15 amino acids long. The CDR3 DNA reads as TGCAGTGCTAGCCAGGCGGGCCGCTCCTACAATGAGCAGTTCTTC. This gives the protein CSASQAGRSYNEQFF.

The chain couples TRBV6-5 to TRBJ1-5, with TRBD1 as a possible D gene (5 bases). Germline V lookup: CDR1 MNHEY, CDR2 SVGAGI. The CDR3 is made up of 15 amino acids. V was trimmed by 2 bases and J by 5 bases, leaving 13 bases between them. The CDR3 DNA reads TGTGCCAGCAGTTACCTACAGGCCCGCTATCAGCCCCAGCATTTT. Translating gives CASSYLQARYQPQHF.

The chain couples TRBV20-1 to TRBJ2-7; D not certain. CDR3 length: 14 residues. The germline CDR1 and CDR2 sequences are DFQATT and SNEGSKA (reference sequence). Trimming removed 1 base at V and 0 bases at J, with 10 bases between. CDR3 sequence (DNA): TGCAGTGCTAGAGGGGCGAGGAGCTCCTACGAGCAGTACTTC. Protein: CSARGARSSYEQYF.

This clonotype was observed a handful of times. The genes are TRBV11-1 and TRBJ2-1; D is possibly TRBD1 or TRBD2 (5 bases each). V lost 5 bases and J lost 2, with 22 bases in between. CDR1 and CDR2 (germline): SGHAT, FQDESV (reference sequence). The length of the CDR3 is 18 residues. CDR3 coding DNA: TGTGCCAGCAGCCCAAAGAGGGAGAGAGGCAGGGCCTACAATGAGCAGTTCTTC. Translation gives CASSPKRERGRAYNEQFF.

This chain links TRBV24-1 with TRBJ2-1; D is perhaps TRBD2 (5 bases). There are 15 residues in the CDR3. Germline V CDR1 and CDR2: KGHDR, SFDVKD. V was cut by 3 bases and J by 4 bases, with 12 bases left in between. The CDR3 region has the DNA TGTGCCACCAGTGATCCATCCACGGGATACAATGAGCAGTTCTTC. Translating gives CATSDPSTGYNEQFF.

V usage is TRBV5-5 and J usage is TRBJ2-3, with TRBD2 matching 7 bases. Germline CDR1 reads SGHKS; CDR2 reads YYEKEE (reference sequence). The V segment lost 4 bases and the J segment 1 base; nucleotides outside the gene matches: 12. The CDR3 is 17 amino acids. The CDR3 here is CASSLRFERDGTDTQYF. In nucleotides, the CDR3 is TGTGCCAGCAGCCTCCGGTTCGAGCGGGATGGCACAGATACGCAGTATTTT. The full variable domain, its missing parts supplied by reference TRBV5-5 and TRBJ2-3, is DAGVTQSPTHLIKTRGQQVTLRCSPISGHKSVSWYQQVLGQGPQFIFQYYEKEERGRGNFPDRFSARQFPNYSSELNVNALLLGDSALYLCASSLRFERDGTDTQYFGPGTRLTVL.

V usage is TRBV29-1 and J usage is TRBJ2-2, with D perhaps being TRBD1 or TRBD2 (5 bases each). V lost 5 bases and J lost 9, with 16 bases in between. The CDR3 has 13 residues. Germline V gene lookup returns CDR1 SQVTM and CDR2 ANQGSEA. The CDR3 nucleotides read TGCAGCGTTCCGGGACCCCAAGGAAGGGAGCTGTTTTTT. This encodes CSVPGPQGRELFF.

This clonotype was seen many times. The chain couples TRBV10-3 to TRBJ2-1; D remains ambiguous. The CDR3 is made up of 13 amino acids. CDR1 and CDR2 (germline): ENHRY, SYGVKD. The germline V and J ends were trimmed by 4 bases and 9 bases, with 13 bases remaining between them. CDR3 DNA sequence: TGTGCCATCAGTGCCAGCCAACAAAGTGAGCAGTTCTTC. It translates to CAISASQQSEQFF.

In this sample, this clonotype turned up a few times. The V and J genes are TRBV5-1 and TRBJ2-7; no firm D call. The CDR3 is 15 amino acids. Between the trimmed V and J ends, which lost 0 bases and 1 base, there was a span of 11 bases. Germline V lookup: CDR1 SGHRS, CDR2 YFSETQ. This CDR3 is CASSLVKGRSYEQYF. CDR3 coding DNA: TGCGCCAGCAGCTTGGTGAAGGGAAGATCCTACGAGCAGTACTTC.

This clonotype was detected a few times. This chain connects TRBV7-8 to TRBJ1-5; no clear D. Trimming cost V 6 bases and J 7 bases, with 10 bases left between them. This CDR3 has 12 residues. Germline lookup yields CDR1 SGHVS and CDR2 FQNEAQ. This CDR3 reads CASSTMGQPQHF. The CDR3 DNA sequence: TGTGCCAGCAGTACAATGGGCCAGCCCCAGCATTTT.

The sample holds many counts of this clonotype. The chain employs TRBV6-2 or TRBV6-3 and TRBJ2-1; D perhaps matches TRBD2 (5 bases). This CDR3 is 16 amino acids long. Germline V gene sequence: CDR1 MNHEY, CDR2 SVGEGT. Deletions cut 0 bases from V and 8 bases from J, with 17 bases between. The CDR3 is CASSYSPLYSGYEQFF. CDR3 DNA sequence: TGTGCCAGCAGTTACTCCCCCCTATACAGCGGTTATGAGCAGTTCTTC.

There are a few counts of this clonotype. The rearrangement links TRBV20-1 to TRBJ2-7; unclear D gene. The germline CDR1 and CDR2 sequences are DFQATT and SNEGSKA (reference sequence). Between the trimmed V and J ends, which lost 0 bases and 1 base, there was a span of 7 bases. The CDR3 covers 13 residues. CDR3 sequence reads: CSARDGQSYEQYF. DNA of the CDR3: TGCAGTGCTAGAGATGGGCAGTCCTACGAGCAGTACTTC.

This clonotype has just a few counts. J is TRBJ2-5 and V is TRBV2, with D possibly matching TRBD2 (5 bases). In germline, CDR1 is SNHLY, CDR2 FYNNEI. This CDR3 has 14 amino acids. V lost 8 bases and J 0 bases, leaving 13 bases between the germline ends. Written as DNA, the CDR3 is TGTGCCAGCCGTCTAGCAGTGTACCAAGAGACCCAGTACTTC. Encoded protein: CASRLAVYQETQYF.

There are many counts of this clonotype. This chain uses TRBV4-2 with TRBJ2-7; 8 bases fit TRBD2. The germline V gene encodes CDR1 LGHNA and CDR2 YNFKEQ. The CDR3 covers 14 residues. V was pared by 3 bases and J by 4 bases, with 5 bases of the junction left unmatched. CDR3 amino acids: CASSHQRGRYEQYF. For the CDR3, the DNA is TGTGCCAGCAGCCATCAGCGGGGGAGGTACGAGCAGTACTTC.